The rows below give T cell receptor beta chains drawn from one sample of a study of T cells after yellow fever vaccination. TCRdb re-derived calls from the 5' RACE reads in MiXCR, one entry per CDR3 protein. The sample has a few hundred thousand distinct CDR3 sequences, around 8.1% seen once. This material consisted of PBMCs, taken about 41 days after the first yellow fever vaccination. The source is a man between 18 and 35 years old who received the YFV17D yellow fever vaccine. Both conserved end residues are part of each CDR3. Fields, in order: J gene, clone size, V gene, D gene, CDR3 DNA, CDR3 protein. The D gene is left open where the match is weak. Clone size appears in some rows only: once, few, many, or a class for an expanded clone.

j_gene: TRBJ1-1
abundance: NA
v_gene: TRBV5-1
d_gene: TRBD1
CDR3nt: TGCGCCAGCAGCCGGACAGGGTTGATGAACACTGAAGCTTTCTTT
CDR3aa: CASSRTGLMNTEAFF

j_gene: TRBJ2-3
abundance: many
v_gene: TRBV7-9
d_gene: NA
CDR3nt: TGTGCCAGCAGCTTACCGCGGGTAACAGATACGCAGTATTTT
CDR3aa: CASSLPRVTDTQYF

j_gene: TRBJ2-5
abundance: NA
v_gene: TRBV11-1
d_gene: TRBD1
CDR3nt: TGTGCCAGCAGCTTTAAGGGGGCCGAGACCCAGTACTTC
CDR3aa: CASSFKGAETQYF

j_gene: TRBJ2-3
abundance: few
v_gene: TRBV28
d_gene: NA
CDR3nt: TGTGCCAGCAGTTTATATGCAGGCAGTAGCACAGATACGCAGTATTTT
CDR3aa: CASSLYAGSSTDTQYF

j_gene: TRBJ2-2
abundance: NA
v_gene: TRBV5-1
d_gene: TRBD1
CDR3nt: TGCGCCAGCAGCCGACAGGGTTCCACGAACACCGGGGAGCTGTTTTTT
CDR3aa: CASSRQGSTNTGELFF

j_gene: TRBJ1-1
abundance: once
v_gene: TRBV6-5
d_gene: NA
CDR3nt: TGTGCCAGCAGTTACTTGACAAACGACAGGAACACTGAAGCTTTCTTT
CDR3aa: CASSYLTNDRNTEAFF

j_gene: TRBJ2-1
abundance: few
v_gene: TRBV11-2
d_gene: TRBD2
CDR3nt: TGTGCCAGCAGCCCGGGAGGGGGTACATTCAATGAGCAGTTCTTC
CDR3aa: CASSPGGGTFNEQFF

j_gene: TRBJ2-5
abundance: many
v_gene: TRBV10-3
d_gene: TRBD2
CDR3nt: TGTGCCATCAGTGAGTCGGTAGCGGGGAGCCAAGAGACCCAGTACTTC
CDR3aa: CAISESVAGSQETQYF

j_gene: TRBJ2-3
abundance: NA
v_gene: TRBV7-3
d_gene: NA
CDR3nt: TGTGCCAGCAGCCCCAGGGGAGGGTCCTTGACAGATACGCAGTATTTT
CDR3aa: CASSPRGGSLTDTQYF

j_gene: TRBJ1-6
abundance: few
v_gene: TRBV5-1
d_gene: NA
CDR3nt: TGCGCCAGCAGCGAGGCAGGACCTAATTCACCCCTCCACTTT
CDR3aa: CASSEAGPNSPLHF

j_gene: TRBJ2-1
abundance: NA
v_gene: TRBV5-4
d_gene: NA
CDR3nt: TGTGCCAGCAGCTTTGGCAGGGGATCGTTCTATGAGCAGTTCTTC
CDR3aa: CASSFGRGSFYEQFF

j_gene: TRBJ2-1
abundance: few
v_gene: TRBV29-1
d_gene: NA
CDR3nt: TGCAGCGTTGACGACAGCAGTGAGCAGTTCTTC
CDR3aa: CSVDDSSEQFF

j_gene: TRBJ2-3
abundance: few
v_gene: TRBV5-1
d_gene: TRBD2
CDR3nt: TGCGCCAGCAGCTTGCCGGGACTAGCGGACACAGATACGCAGTATTTT
CDR3aa: CASSLPGLADTDTQYF

j_gene: TRBJ2-1
abundance: few
v_gene: TRBV10-3
d_gene: NA
CDR3nt: TGTGCCATCAGTGACGGCTTGGCGGGCCAACTCAATGAGCAGTTCTTC
CDR3aa: CAISDGLAGQLNEQFF

j_gene: TRBJ2-1
abundance: few
v_gene: TRBV28
d_gene: NA
CDR3nt: TGTGCCAGCAGTCGACTAGCCTACAATGAGCAGTTCTTC
CDR3aa: CASSRLAYNEQFF

j_gene: TRBJ2-3
abundance: many
v_gene: TRBV29-1
d_gene: TRBD1
CDR3nt: TGCAGCACACGACAAAATTCAGGGGGCTCGACAGATACGCAGTATTTT
CDR3aa: CSTRQNSGGSTDTQYF

j_gene: TRBJ2-1
abundance: few
v_gene: TRBV4-1
d_gene: NA
CDR3nt: TGCGCCAGCAGCCACCGGGGGACCGGGACAACAGAGGTCTATGAGCAGTTCTTC
CDR3aa: CASSHRGTGTTEVYEQFF

j_gene: TRBJ2-3
abundance: few
v_gene: TRBV15
d_gene: TRBD2
CDR3nt: TGTGCCACCAGCAGAGTGGCGGGGGACCTCACAGATACGCAGTATTTT
CDR3aa: CATSRVAGDLTDTQYF

j_gene: TRBJ2-1
abundance: NA
v_gene: TRBV5-1
d_gene: TRBD1
CDR3nt: TGCGCCAGCAGCCTGCGGGACAGGGCTTACAATGAGCAGTTCTTC
CDR3aa: CASSLRDRAYNEQFF

j_gene: TRBJ1-2
abundance: few
v_gene: TRBV7-9
d_gene: TRBD1
CDR3nt: TGTGCCAGCAGCTTAAGTTGGACAGGGGCCAAGGATGGCTACACCTTC
CDR3aa: CASSLSWTGAKDGYTF

j_gene: TRBJ1-2
abundance: few
v_gene: TRBV7-2
d_gene: TRBD1
CDR3nt: TGTGCCAGCAGCTTAAGGACAGGTGGCTACACCTTC
CDR3aa: CASSLRTGGYTF

j_gene: TRBJ2-3
abundance: many
v_gene: TRBV5-1
d_gene: TRBD2
CDR3nt: TGCGCCAGCAGCGCGCTAGCGGGGGGGAATCAAGATACGCAGTATTTT
CDR3aa: CASSALAGGNQDTQYF

j_gene: TRBJ1-2
abundance: NA
v_gene: TRBV6-1
d_gene: NA
CDR3nt: TGTGCCAGCAGGACCCTGAAAACAATAGGCTACACCTTC
CDR3aa: CASRTLKTIGYTF

j_gene: TRBJ2-3
abundance: NA
v_gene: TRBV7-9
d_gene: TRBD1
CDR3nt: TGTGCCAGCAGACGGGACAGTAGCACAGATACGCAGTATTTT
CDR3aa: CASRRDSSTDTQYF

j_gene: TRBJ2-7
abundance: many
v_gene: TRBV12-3/TRBV12-4
d_gene: TRBD1
CDR3nt: TGTGCCAGCAGAGAAACACAGGGGGCCCTGGACTACGAGCAGTACTTC
CDR3aa: CASRETQGALDYEQYF

j_gene: TRBJ1-2
abundance: few
v_gene: TRBV5-1
d_gene: TRBD1
CDR3nt: TGCGCCAGCAGCTCCGGGACAGCTAATAACCTCTATGGCTACACCTTC
CDR3aa: CASSSGTANNLYGYTF

j_gene: TRBJ1-1
abundance: NA
v_gene: TRBV5-1
d_gene: NA
CDR3nt: TGCGCCAGCAGCTTGGTTGGCAGTGTGGGAAGTGAAGCTTTCTTT
CDR3aa: CASSLVGSVGSEAFF

j_gene: TRBJ1-5
abundance: few
v_gene: TRBV2
d_gene: NA
CDR3nt: TGTGCCAGCAGTGACCTATATCAGCCCCAGCATTTT
CDR3aa: CASSDLYQPQHF

j_gene: TRBJ1-1
abundance: few
v_gene: TRBV5-6
d_gene: NA
CDR3nt: TGTGCCAGCAGATCCCTCGACAGACCGAACACTGAAGCTTTCTTT
CDR3aa: CASRSLDRPNTEAFF

j_gene: TRBJ1-4
abundance: NA
v_gene: TRBV28
d_gene: TRBD1
CDR3nt: TGTGCCACCAACGACAGGGGGGCCGAAAAACTGTTTTTT
CDR3aa: CATNDRGAEKLFF

j_gene: TRBJ2-1
abundance: few
v_gene: TRBV7-3
d_gene: NA
CDR3nt: TGTGCCAGCAGCTCCGGAATACAGGATGAGCAGTTCTTC
CDR3aa: CASSSGIQDEQFF

j_gene: TRBJ2-1
abundance: NA
v_gene: TRBV6-5
d_gene: NA
CDR3nt: TGTGCCAGCAGTTACGGGTCGGTCGTCGAGCAGTTCTTC
CDR3aa: CASSYGSVVEQFF

j_gene: TRBJ1-4
abundance: few
v_gene: TRBV20-1
d_gene: NA
CDR3nt: TGCAGTGCTAGAGATTCGGGAGTAGGGAATGAAAAACTGTTTTTT
CDR3aa: CSARDSGVGNEKLFF

j_gene: TRBJ2-3
abundance: NA
v_gene: TRBV25-1
d_gene: TRBD2
CDR3nt: TGTGCCAGCAGTGAACAGCGGGGGGGCCCAGCAGATACGCAGTATTTT
CDR3aa: CASSEQRGGPADTQYF

j_gene: TRBJ2-5
abundance: many
v_gene: TRBV10-3
d_gene: TRBD1
CDR3nt: TGTGCCATCAGGGGGACAGGAGAGACCCAGTACTTC
CDR3aa: CAIRGTGETQYF

j_gene: TRBJ2-6
abundance: few
v_gene: TRBV2
d_gene: TRBD1
CDR3nt: TGTGCCAGCACCCCGGGGACAGGGGTTTCTGGGGCCAACGTCCTGACTTTC
CDR3aa: CASTPGTGVSGANVLTF

j_gene: TRBJ2-1
abundance: NA
v_gene: TRBV11-1
d_gene: NA
CDR3nt: TGTGCCAGCAGCCATCACCCTGGGGTCTACAATGAGCAGTTCTTC
CDR3aa: CASSHHPGVYNEQFF

j_gene: TRBJ1-1
abundance: NA
v_gene: TRBV19
d_gene: NA
CDR3nt: TGTGCCAGTAGTATATACCCCGGGAAAGCGGAAGCTTTCTTT
CDR3aa: CASSIYPGKAEAFF

j_gene: TRBJ2-2
abundance: NA
v_gene: TRBV12-3/TRBV12-4
d_gene: TRBD2
CDR3nt: TGTTCCAGCAGTACGCGACTAGCGGGGGTCGGGGAGCTGTTTTTT
CDR3aa: CSSSTRLAGVGELFF

j_gene: TRBJ1-5
abundance: few
v_gene: TRBV19
d_gene: NA
CDR3nt: TGTGCCAGTGCCTTCTCGTCTTTTCGGCCCCAGCATTTT
CDR3aa: CASAFSSFRPQHF

j_gene: TRBJ2-5
abundance: few
v_gene: TRBV7-9
d_gene: TRBD1
CDR3nt: TGTGCCAGCAGCTCTATGTGGGGACAGGGATTGGAGACCCAGTACTTC
CDR3aa: CASSSMWGQGLETQYF

j_gene: TRBJ2-1
abundance: NA
v_gene: TRBV20-1
d_gene: NA
CDR3nt: TGCAGTGCTAGAATCCGTTCTCTGGGGGGCCCTTACAATGAGCAGTTCTTC
CDR3aa: CSARIRSLGGPYNEQFF

j_gene: TRBJ2-3
abundance: NA
v_gene: TRBV11-2
d_gene: NA
CDR3nt: TGTGCCAGCAGCTTAAACATGGGCGCGGTTTGGGCCAGCACAGATACGCAGTATTTT
CDR3aa: CASSLNMGAVWASTDTQYF

j_gene: TRBJ1-4
abundance: NA
v_gene: TRBV7-6
d_gene: NA
CDR3nt: TGTGCCAGCAGCTTCGCCACTCCAGGACGGACTAATGAAAAACTGTTTTTT
CDR3aa: CASSFATPGRTNEKLFF